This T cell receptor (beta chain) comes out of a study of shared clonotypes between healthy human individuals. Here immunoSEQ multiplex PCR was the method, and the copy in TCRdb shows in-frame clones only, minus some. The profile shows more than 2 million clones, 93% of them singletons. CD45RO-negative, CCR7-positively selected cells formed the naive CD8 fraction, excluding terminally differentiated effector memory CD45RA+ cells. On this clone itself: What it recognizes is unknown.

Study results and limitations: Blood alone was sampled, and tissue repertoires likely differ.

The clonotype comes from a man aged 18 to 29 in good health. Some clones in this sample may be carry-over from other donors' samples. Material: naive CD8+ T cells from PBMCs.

This CDR3 is CASSGGSRWVQETQYF. CDR3 nucleotide sequence: TGTGCCAGTAGTGGGGGGAGTAGGTGGGTGCAAGAGACCCAGTACTTC. This chain connects TRBV19 to TRBJ2-5, with D perhaps TRBD2 (6 bases). Trimming cost V 5 bases and J 2 bases, with 18 bases left between them. Germline V CDR1 and CDR2: LNHDA, SQIVND (reference sequence). The CDR3 contains 16 residues.